This T cell receptor beta chain stems from a study of blood T cells in healthy people across ages. CDR3 length: 15 residues. Deletions cut 6 bases from V and 7 bases from J, with 21 bases between. A second roughly 6 to 12 cycle PCR used barcoded and J-beta primers. TCRdb used MiXCR to reprocess the 5' RACE reads, holding one entry per CDR3 protein. Of about 1 million distinct CDR3 sequences listed, approximately 25% are singletons. The same data also went into a second study, on T cells of mothers and their children. That study adds: Each 15 ul cDNA reaction used approximately 1.6 ug RNA; all RNA was used. Mother-child pairs who were related displayed a slightly higher overlap than unrelated pairs, a difference that was non-significant.

The origin of this receptor is a girl aged 2-10 years in good health. Sequenced: blood. V and J are TRBV12-3 or TRBV12-4 and TRBJ1-1; no clear D. The CDR3 sequence is CASSLSTAGRGEAFF. CDR3 bases: TGTGCCAGCAGCCTCTCGACGGCCGGGCGAGGTGAAGCTTTCTTT.